This T cell receptor (beta chain) is from a study of blood T cell repertoires in COVID-19. Turning to the study itself: T cells, B-cell-depleted T cells, or PBMCs supplied cDNA or gDNA.

Germline loops: CDR1 LGHDT, CDR2 YNNKEL (reference sequence). V was pared by 4 bases and J by 5 bases, with 2 bases of the junction left unmatched. The CDR3 runs to 13 residues. In the original workflow: Amplification from reference gene primers served as the basis for estimated nucleated cell counts. The data were produced by immunoSEQ multiplex PCR, yet TCRdb's version contains in-frame clones alone and is incomplete. V, J and clone size are taken as reported in that table, and D and trimming were inferred from the DNA itself. The table records tens of thousands of clones, around 85% of them present only once.

Sequencing was performed on peripheral blood. The V call is TRBV3-1 (or the pseudogene TRBV3-2), the J call TRBJ1-2, with 9 positions matching TRBD1. The TCR originated in a human donor in a cohort sampled during active COVID-19. The CDR3 loop reads CASSPGTGYGYTF. The CDR3 nucleotides are TGTGCCAGCAGCCCTGGGACAGGGTATGGCTACACCTTC.